The entry below gives a single T cell receptor beta chain sequence along with its context. Its specificity is not known. The CDR3 consists of 16 residues. V dropped 1 base and J dropped 3; count of bases not matched to a gene: 7. The germline CDR1 and CDR2 sequences are SGHVS and FNYEAQ. This sample stems from a study of beta chain features in type 1 diabetes. Notes on the study in general: Whether TCRB rearrangement is influenced by HLA type went unresolved here.

Sequenced material consisted of expressed TCRB transcripts (all of the isolated RNA was reverse transcribed). There were some 3.6 million reads on average in the naive, central memory and regulatory T cell samples. The repertoire was sequenced with immunoSEQ multiplex PCR; TCRdb's copy has only in-frame clones and lacks some. The top ten hold around 0.065% of the sample, which has 450,000 to 550,000 clones, roughly 30% seen once. Material for sequencing was naive CD4+ T cells from blood. The source of this sequence is a man between 18 and 29 years old in good health. V usage is TRBV7-6 and J usage is TRBJ2-5, with 8 bases that match TRBD1. The CDR3 DNA sequence: TGTGCCAGCAGCTTAGGAGCCCAGGGGGCTAAAGAGACCCAGTACTTC. This translates into CASSLGAQGAKETQYF.